This T cell receptor (beta chain) stems from a study of control samples from healthy donors and cancer patients. The germline CDR1 and CDR2 sequences are SGHAT and FQDESV (reference sequence). V dropped 5 bases and J dropped 4; count of bases not matched to a gene: 3. The CDR3 sequence is 13 residues long. The assay was immunoSEQ multiplex PCR, and TCRdb's table has in-frame clones only and misses some. The repertoire includes 210,000 or so clones, over 80% of them detected once, and approximately 1.8% sits in the top ten. Specimen: blood. The chain joins TRBV11-1 to TRBJ2-3; TRBD1 aligns across 7 bases. The origin of this receptor is a man aged 25-45 years in good health. CDR3 in amino acids: CASSDRVSDTQYF. The DNA for the CDR3 is TGTGCCAGCAGCGACAGGGTTTCAGATACGCAGTATTTT.